This T cell receptor beta chain was identified in a study of cytomegalovirus exposure and HLA in healthy donors. Primers included in the PCR were 60 Vbeta and 13 Jbeta primers. The assay was immunoSEQ multiplex PCR, and TCRdb's table has in-frame clones only and misses some. The data show 150,000 to 200,000 clones, 80% seen once. The CDR3 loop spans 15 amino acids. Trimming took off 0 bases at V and 0 bases at J, with 7 bases between the two ends. In germline, CDR1 is SGHNT, CDR2 YENEEA. The sequence was obtained from a man between 25 and 39 years old in good health and CMV-seropositive. The gene calls are TRBV11-3 and TRBJ2-3; D unclear. Sequenced input: PBMCs. CDR3 sequence: CASSLDPTSTDTQYF. CDR3 DNA: TGTGCCAGCAGCTTAGACCCAACTAGCACAGATACGCAGTATTTT.